The source of this T cell receptor beta chain is a study of cytomegalovirus exposure and HLA in healthy donors. Whole-study results and caveats: TCR beta chains numbering under 200 were designated cytomegalovirus-associated.

Only in-frame clones appear in the TCRdb table, and some are missing; sequencing was by immunoSEQ multiplex PCR. This sample carries around 69,000 clones, over 95% of them seen once, and the ten largest clones take 4.5%. About this clone: The antigen remains unidentified.

Germline V CDR1 and CDR2: LGHNA, YNFKEQ. Trimming removed 4 bases from V and 3 bases from J; junction bases left unmatched: 9. The CDR3 totals 16 residues. The sequenced material came from PBMCs. V gene TRBV4-2 combines with J gene TRBJ2-1; 7 bases are a match to TRBD2. The TCR sequence derives from a woman in her late teens or twenties in good health and CMV-seropositive. CDR3 amino acids: CASSLTRLANYNEQFF. CDR3 sequence (DNA): TGTGCCAGCAGCCTTACGCGACTAGCTAACTACAATGAGCAGTTCTTC.